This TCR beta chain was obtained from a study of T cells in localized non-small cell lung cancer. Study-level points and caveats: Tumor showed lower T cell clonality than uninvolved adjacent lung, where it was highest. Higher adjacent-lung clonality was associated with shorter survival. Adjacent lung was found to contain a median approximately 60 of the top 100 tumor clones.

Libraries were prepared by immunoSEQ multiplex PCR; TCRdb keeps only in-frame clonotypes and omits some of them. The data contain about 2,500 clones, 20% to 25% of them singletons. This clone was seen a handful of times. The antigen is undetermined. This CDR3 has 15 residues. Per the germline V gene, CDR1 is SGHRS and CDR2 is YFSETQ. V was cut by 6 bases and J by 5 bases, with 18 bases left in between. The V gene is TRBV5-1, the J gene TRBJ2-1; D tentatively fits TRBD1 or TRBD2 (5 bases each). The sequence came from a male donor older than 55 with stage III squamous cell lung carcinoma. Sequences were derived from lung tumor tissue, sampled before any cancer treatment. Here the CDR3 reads CASKGPARGDNEQFF. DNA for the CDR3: TGCGCCAGCAAGGGGCCCGCGCGAGGGGACAATGAGCAGTTCTTC.